A selection of T cell receptor beta chains follows, all from one sample in a study of T cell responses to AZD1222 COVID-19 vaccine. Sequencing used immunoSEQ multiplex PCR; TCRdb keeps in-frame clones, though not all of them. In the table there are approximately 100,000 clones, around nine tenths of which are singletons. The source was peripheral blood, collected on day 0 of AZD1222 vaccination. The receptors were sampled from an adult in good health. The CDR3 runs from the conserved cysteine through the conserved F or W. A D gene is named only where the DNA matches it firmly. Size is stated for part of the rows, as once, few or many counts, or as a class when the clone is expanded.

J gene,D gene,clone size,V gene,CDR3 protein,CDR3 DNA
TRBJ2-3,TRBD1,NA,TRBV10-3,CAISSLGQGAGDTQYF,TGTGCCATCAGTTCGCTTGGACAGGGTGCTGGAGATACGCAGTATTTT
TRBJ1-1,NA,NA,TRBV18,CASSPPWGENTEAFF,TGTGCCAGCTCACCGCCGTGGGGGGAGAACACTGAAGCTTTCTTT
TRBJ1-4,TRBD1,NA,TRBV4-2,CASSARFRDRESTNEKLFF,TGTGCCAGCAGCGCACGCTTCCGGGACAGGGAGTCAACTAATGAAAAACTGTTTTTT
TRBJ2-1,NA,NA,TRBV19,CARPFRRARGEQFF,TGTGCCAGACCTTTTAGGAGGGCCCGGGGTGAGCAGTTCTTC
TRBJ2-1,NA,NA,TRBV19,CASSIRALSYNEQFF,TGTGCCAGTAGTATTCGGGCACTTTCGTACAATGAGCAGTTCTTC
TRBJ2-3,TRBD2,NA,TRBV4-3,CASSQGGIRGTDTQYF,TGCGCCAGCAGCCAGGGGGGGATCAGGGGCACAGATACGCAGTATTTT
TRBJ2-5,NA,few,TRBV19,CASSFPKPGAPWGETQYF,TGTGCCAGTAGCTTTCCGAAACCGGGAGCCCCCTGGGGAGAGACCCAGTACTTC
TRBJ1-3,NA,NA,TRBV19,CASWGGRSGNTIYF,TGTGCCAGTTGGGGGGGACGCTCTGGAAACACCATATATTTT
TRBJ1-3,TRBD1,NA,TRBV30,CAYRRSGGFSGNTIYF,TGTGCCTACCGAAGGTCAGGGGGCTTCTCTGGAAACACCATATATTTT
TRBJ2-7,TRBD1,NA,TRBV28,CASNIPGTGHYEQYF,TGTGCCAGCAATATTCCCGGGACAGGACACTACGAGCAGTACTTC
TRBJ1-5,NA,NA,TRBV12-3/TRBV12-4,CASSLEDQPQHF,TGTGCCAGCAGTTTAGAAGATCAGCCCCAGCATTTT
TRBJ1-5,TRBD1,NA,TRBV19,CASSRDAGQVQDQPQHF,TGTGCCAGTAGTCGGGATGCTGGACAGGTCCAGGATCAGCCCCAGCATTTT
TRBJ1-3,NA,NA,TRBV7-2,CASSDPGVGPGNTIYF,TGTGCCAGCAGCGACCCGGGGGTGGGCCCTGGAAACACCATATATTTT
TRBJ1-5,NA,few,TRBV7-8,CASSLGYSNQPQHF,TGTGCCAGCAGCTTAGGGTATAGCAATCAGCCCCAGCATTTT
TRBJ1-1,NA,NA,TRBV11-2,CASSLDVRNTEAFF,TGTGCCAGCAGCTTAGATGTCAGGAACACTGAAGCTTTCTTT
TRBJ1-6,NA,few,TRBV7-3,CASSPDGSSYNSPLHF,TGTGCCAGCAGCCCCGACGGTAGCTCCTATAATTCACCCCTCCACTTT
TRBJ2-1,NA,NA,TRBV5-6,CASSMVSENEQFF,TGTGCCAGCAGCATGGTTAGCGAAAATGAGCAGTTCTTC
TRBJ2-7,TRBD2,NA,TRBV7-2,CASSLESGGDYEQYF,TGTGCCAGCAGCTTAGAAAGCGGGGGTGATTACGAGCAGTACTTC
TRBJ2-1,NA,NA,TRBV6-4,CASSDGDRDVDNEQFF,TGTGCCAGCAGTGACGGCGACCGGGATGTGGACAATGAGCAGTTCTTC
TRBJ2-1,NA,once,TRBV19,CASSAPPEVSEQFF,TGTGCCAGTAGTGCCCCCCCGGAGGTTTCTGAGCAGTTCTTC